A selection of T cell receptor beta chains follows, all from one sample in a study of blood T cell repertoires in COVID-19. Here immunoSEQ multiplex PCR was the method, and the copy in TCRdb shows in-frame clones only, minus some. The data contain tens of thousands of clones, 75% to 90% of them seen just once; the ten biggest clones take up 2.7%. Sequencing used peripheral blood. The receptor set was obtained from a man between 50 and 59 years old with acute or convalescent COVID-19. CDR3s include the opening cysteine and the closing phenylalanine or tryptophan. The order of the fields is clone size, D gene, CDR3 length, V gene, J gene, CDR3 DNA, CDR3 protein. The D gene is left open where the match is weak. Size is stated for part of the rows, as once, few or many counts, or as a class when the clone is expanded.

size: once
D: NA
length: 14
V: TRBV6-2/TRBV6-3
J: TRBJ2-3
DNA: TGTGCCAGCAGTCCCGGACAGCCCACAGATACGCAGTATTTT
CDR3: CASSPGQPTDTQYF

size: few
D: NA
length: 14
V: TRBV6-1
J: TRBJ1-1
DNA: TGTGCCAGCAGTGAAGGGCAGGAGAACACTGAAGCTTTCTTT
CDR3: CASSEGQENTEAFF

size: NA
D: NA
length: 13
V: TRBV28
J: TRBJ1-5
DNA: TGTGCCAGCAGGGGGGCCTCTAATCAGCCCCAGCATTTT
CDR3: CASRGASNQPQHF

size: NA
D: NA
length: 13
V: TRBV10-3
J: TRBJ2-3
DNA: TGTGCCATCAGTGAGCTGGGCTCGGATACGCAGTATTTT
CDR3: CAISELGSDTQYF

size: NA
D: NA
length: 15
V: TRBV5-1
J: TRBJ2-2
DNA: TGCGCCAGCAAGGTCGACGGCCCCGGAGACGGGGAGCTGTTTTTT
CDR3: CASKVDGPGDGELFF

size: NA
D: NA
length: 12
V: TRBV29-1
J: TRBJ1-1
DNA: TGCAGCGTTGAAACAGTGAACACTGAAGCTTTCTTT
CDR3: CSVETVNTEAFF

size: NA
D: NA
length: 13
V: TRBV7-8
J: TRBJ2-3
DNA: TGTGCCAGCACCCGAGCCACAACAGATACGCAGTATTTT
CDR3: CASTRATTDTQYF

size: NA
D: NA
length: 16
V: TRBV18
J: TRBJ2-3
DNA: TGTGCCAGCTCACCCCCGGGACACTCGGCGGGAGATACGCAGTATTTT
CDR3: CASSPPGHSAGDTQYF

size: NA
D: TRBD1
length: 15
V: TRBV5-4
J: TRBJ2-1
DNA: TGTGCCAGCAGCTTGAGACAGGGAAACTACAATGAGCAGTTCTTC
CDR3: CASSLRQGNYNEQFF

size: NA
D: TRBD2
length: 18
V: TRBV6-2/TRBV6-3
J: TRBJ2-4
DNA: TGTGCCAGCAGTGATCCACACTCTAGCGGTGTAGCCAAAAACATTCAGTACTTC
CDR3: CASSDPHSSGVAKNIQYF

size: NA
D: NA
length: 13
V: TRBV11-1
J: TRBJ1-1
DNA: TGTGCCAGCAGCTCTAGAGTGGAGACTGAAGCTTTCTTT
CDR3: CASSSRVETEAFF

size: NA
D: TRBD1
length: 15
V: TRBV6-5
J: TRBJ1-1
DNA: TGTGCCAGCAGTTACTCGGGGACAGGGAGTACTGAAGCTTTCTTT
CDR3: CASSYSGTGSTEAFF

size: NA
D: NA
length: 13
V: TRBV28
J: TRBJ2-7
DNA: TGTGCCAGCAGTTTATTAGTAATCTACGAGCAGTACTTC
CDR3: CASSLLVIYEQYF

size: NA
D: TRBD1
length: 15
V: TRBV28
J: TRBJ1-5
DNA: TGTGCCAGCAGTTCCCGAGGACAGGGAGATCAGCCCCAGCATTTT
CDR3: CASSSRGQGDQPQHF

size: NA
D: TRBD2
length: 16
V: TRBV6-5
J: TRBJ2-1
DNA: TGTGCCAGCAGTTCCGGCTCGGCTAGCGGGTTTAATGAGCAGTTCTTC
CDR3: CASSSGSASGFNEQFF

size: NA
D: TRBD1
length: 18
V: TRBV4-3
J: TRBJ1-4
DNA: TGCGCCAGCAGCCAAGATGGTGGTAGGAGACAGGGTAGTGAAAAACTGTTTTTT
CDR3: CASSQDGGRRQGSEKLFF

size: NA
D: TRBD1
length: 16
V: TRBV11-2
J: TRBJ1-1
DNA: TGTGCCAGCAGCGTTAGGGGGACAGCTATGAACACTGAAGCTTTCTTT
CDR3: CASSVRGTAMNTEAFF

size: NA
D: TRBD2
length: 16
V: TRBV7-6
J: TRBJ2-2
DNA: TGTGCCAGCAGCTGGAGCGGGAGCAAGAACACCGGGGAGCTGTTTTTT
CDR3: CASSWSGSKNTGELFF

size: few
D: NA
length: 14
V: TRBV6-4
J: TRBJ2-3
DNA: TGTGCCAGCAGTGTTAGTACTAGCACAGATACGCAGTATTTT
CDR3: CASSVSTSTDTQYF

size: NA
D: NA
length: 14
V: TRBV5-1
J: TRBJ2-1
DNA: TGCGCCAGCCGACTTGGTGGCTCTTATAATGAGCAGTTCTTC
CDR3: CASRLGGSYNEQFF

size: NA
D: TRBD1
length: 14
V: TRBV24-1
J: TRBJ2-5
DNA: TGTGCCACCCAAGACAGGGTCCTCGGAGAGACCCAGTACTTC
CDR3: CATQDRVLGETQYF

size: once
D: NA
length: 15
V: TRBV20-1
J: TRBJ2-3
DNA: TGCAGTGCTAGTTCGACGGGATCTAGCACAGATACGCAGTATTTT
CDR3: CSASSTGSSTDTQYF

size: NA
D: NA
length: 14
V: TRBV19
J: TRBJ1-5
DNA: TGTGCCAGTGGCAGGGTTGGGCGCAATCAGCCCCAGCATTTT
CDR3: CASGRVGRNQPQHF

size: once
D: NA
length: 14
V: TRBV30
J: TRBJ1-5
DNA: TGTGCCTGGAGTAGGGGTACGGGCAATCAGCCCCAGCATTTT
CDR3: CAWSRGTGNQPQHF

size: NA
D: NA
length: 13
V: TRBV24-1
J: TRBJ2-1
DNA: TGTGCCACCAGTGATTTCCCTCCCCATGAGCAGTTCTTC
CDR3: CATSDFPPHEQFF

size: NA
D: NA
length: 15
V: TRBV15
J: TRBJ1-2
DNA: TGTGCCACCAGCAGAGTTACTGGAGCTAACTATGGCTACACCTTC
CDR3: CATSRVTGANYGYTF

size: once
D: NA
length: 16
V: TRBV19
J: TRBJ1-2
DNA: TGTGCCAGTCGAGGGCTCCAACATTCCTCTAACTATGGCTACACCTTC
CDR3: CASRGLQHSSNYGYTF

size: NA
D: TRBD2
length: 17
V: TRBV7-2
J: TRBJ2-3
DNA: TGTGCCAGCAGCTTAAGGAATCCGGGAGGATTTGCAGATACGCAGTATTTT
CDR3: CASSLRNPGGFADTQYF

size: NA
D: NA
length: 12
V: TRBV5-6
J: TRBJ2-1
DNA: TGTGCCAGCAGCTTGTACAGCAATGAGCAGTTCTTC
CDR3: CASSLYSNEQFF

size: NA
D: TRBD1
length: 15
V: TRBV19
J: TRBJ1-1
DNA: TGTGCCACCAATGACAGGGGGGGGTTGAACACTGAAGCTTTCTTT
CDR3: CATNDRGGLNTEAFF

size: NA
D: NA
length: 15
V: TRBV7-9
J: TRBJ2-1
DNA: TGTGCCAGCAGCGAACGTGCGAGCTCCTACAATGAGCAGTTCTTC
CDR3: CASSERASSYNEQFF

size: NA
D: TRBD2
length: 17
V: TRBV14
J: TRBJ2-3
DNA: TGTGCCAGCAGCCCGGGACTAGCGGGAGACTGGGGGGATACGCAGTATTTT
CDR3: CASSPGLAGDWGDTQYF

size: NA
D: NA
length: 14
V: TRBV21-1
J: TRBJ2-5
DNA: TGTGCCAGCAGAACTTGGCAGGACCAAGAGACCCAGTACTTC
CDR3: CASRTWQDQETQYF

size: NA
D: NA
length: 14
V: TRBV11-2
J: TRBJ2-3
DNA: TGTGCCAGCAGCTTAGGTCCAGGCGCAGATACGCAGTATTTT
CDR3: CASSLGPGADTQYF

size: NA
D: TRBD2
length: 15
V: TRBV24-1
J: TRBJ2-1
DNA: TGTGCCACCAGTGATCGGGGGGTCTCACCCAATGAGCAGTTCTTC
CDR3: CATSDRGVSPNEQFF

size: NA
D: TRBD1
length: 15
V: TRBV7-9
J: TRBJ1-6
DNA: TGTGCCAGCAGCTTAGGGGACAGGGATAATTCACCCCTCCACTTT
CDR3: CASSLGDRDNSPLHF

size: NA
D: TRBD1
length: 17
V: TRBV9
J: TRBJ1-1
DNA: TGTGCCAGCAGCGGCGACAGGGAGTTTATCGGACACTCTGAAGCTTTCTTT
CDR3: CASSGDREFIGHSEAFF

size: NA
D: TRBD2
length: 17
V: TRBV6-2/TRBV6-3
J: TRBJ2-2
DNA: TGTGCCAGCAGTCACCCTCCGGGAGGCGCGAAAACCGGGGAGCTGTTTTTT
CDR3: CASSHPPGGAKTGELFF

size: NA
D: NA
length: 13
V: TRBV11-2
J: TRBJ1-1
DNA: TGTGCCAGCAGCTTAACAGCCTCCCCGGAAGCTTTCTTT
CDR3: CASSLTASPEAFF

size: NA
D: NA
length: 13
V: TRBV7-3
J: TRBJ2-3
DNA: TGTGCCAGCAGCGGCCGGGGGTCTGATACGCAGTATTTT
CDR3: CASSGRGSDTQYF

size: once
D: TRBD2
length: 17
V: TRBV9
J: TRBJ2-2
DNA: TGTGCCAGCAGCGAGGAGTTAGCGGGAGGGAACACCGGGGAGCTGTTTTTT
CDR3: CASSEELAGGNTGELFF

size: NA
D: TRBD1
length: 17
V: TRBV7-9
J: TRBJ2-7
DNA: TGTGCCAGCAGCCCACCAACAGTCCGGACAGGGGGCTACGAGCAGTACTTC
CDR3: CASSPPTVRTGGYEQYF

size: NA
D: NA
length: 17
V: TRBV24-1
J: TRBJ2-7
DNA: TGTGCCACCAGTGATGGGGGGGCTTCCGGGATGGGTTACGAGCAGTACTTC
CDR3: CATSDGGASGMGYEQYF

size: NA
D: NA
length: 15
V: TRBV5-4
J: TRBJ1-1
DNA: TGTGCCAGCAGCTTGGCGGGAATCCGGAACACTGAAGCTTTCTTT
CDR3: CASSLAGIRNTEAFF

size: NA
D: TRBD2
length: 16
V: TRBV7-9
J: TRBJ2-1
DNA: TGTGCCAGCAGCTTAGGCTCTAGCGGGAGTCGGAATGAGCAGTTCTTC
CDR3: CASSLGSSGSRNEQFF

size: NA
D: NA
length: 15
V: TRBV9
J: TRBJ2-2
DNA: TGTGCCAGCAGCCTCCAGGGGCAAGACACCGGGGAGCTGTTTTTT
CDR3: CASSLQGQDTGELFF

size: few
D: NA
length: 15
V: TRBV6-2/TRBV6-3
J: TRBJ1-4
DNA: TGTGCCAGCAGCCCCGGGGGGCAGGCTAATGAAAAACTGTTTTTT
CDR3: CASSPGGQANEKLFF

size: once
D: NA
length: 14
V: TRBV7-6
J: TRBJ1-2
DNA: TGTGCCAGCAGCCCCGGGGGGCGCGACTATGGCTACACCTTC
CDR3: CASSPGGRDYGYTF

size: NA
D: TRBD2
length: 16
V: TRBV27
J: TRBJ2-7
DNA: TGTGCCAGCAGTAGGGGTCTTGCGGGAGGGCTTAGCGAGCAGTACTTC
CDR3: CASSRGLAGGLSEQYF